This TCR beta chain originates from a study of T cells expressing NK-cell markers. Germline CDR1 and CDR2: SGHAT and FQNNGV. The CDR3 consists of 13 residues. To note about this clonotype: Its antigen is not identified.

TCR beta cDNA was generated via 5'RACE template switching incorporating UMIs. TCRdb re-called the 5' RACE reads and gives one entry per CDR3 protein, without DNA. In total, the table holds over 350,000 distinct CDR3 sequences. Findings and caveats of the study: CD8+ T cells in six or seven donors included dominant NKG2C+ clonotypes at 1.0-7.0%.

This chain joins TRBV11-2 and TRBJ2-1; TCRdb selects TRBD1, and the lack of DNA leaves this call unchecked. Sample: blood T cells: a sorted CD56 or NKG2C T cell subset, CD4+ or CD8+ T cells, or bulk PBMC T cells (not recorded which). The sequence was obtained from a woman aged 50 to 65 in good health. The CDR3 sequence: CASSLPGGNEQFF. The complete variable domain, with remaining parts taken from reference TRBV11-2 and TRBJ2-1, reads EAGVAQSPRYKIIEKRQSVAFWCNPISGHATLYWYQQILGQGPKLLIQFQNNGVVDDSQLPKDRFSAERLKGVDSTLKIQPAKLEDSAVYLCASSLPGGNEQFFGPGTRLTVL.